These T cell receptor beta chains were read from a single sample in a study of shared clonotypes between healthy human individuals. Libraries were prepared by immunoSEQ multiplex PCR; TCRdb keeps only in-frame clonotypes and omits some of them. Of 2 million to 2.5 million clones listed, about 95% are singletons. What was sequenced was naive CD8+ T cells sorted from blood. These receptors came from a man aged 18 to 30 in good health. Each CDR3 is given with its conserved first and last residue. The order of the fields is clone size, V gene, D gene, J gene, CDR3 DNA, CDR3 protein. A D gene is named only where the DNA matches it firmly. Some rows have no size entry. The others give once, few or many, or a class for an expanded clone.

>.|TRBV4-1|TRBD1|TRBJ1-6
TGCGCCAGCAGCCCCGACAGGGGGCCACAATCACCCCTCCACTTT
CASSPDRGPQSPLHF
>.|TRBV29-1|.|TRBJ2-7
TGCAGCGTTCTTGGGGGCCAATCCTACGAGCAGTACTTC
CSVLGGQSYEQYF
>once|TRBV5-4|.|TRBJ1-4
TGTGCCAGCAGGCAAGCGGGACAAGAGAATGAAAAACTGTTTTTT
CASRQAGQENEKLFF
>.|TRBV2|.|TRBJ2-1
TGTGCCAGCAGTGAGCTTGGGGCAAATGAGCAGTTCTTC
CASSELGANEQFF
>.|TRBV15|TRBD1|TRBJ1-6
TGTGCCACCAGCAGAGAAGGGACAGGGTTATCACCCCTCCACTTT
CATSREGTGLSPLHF
>.|TRBV19|TRBD1|TRBJ1-5
TGTGCCAGTAGTCCACAGGGGGCTGGTCAGCCCCAGCATTTT
CASSPQGAGQPQHF
>.|TRBV27|.|TRBJ2-7
TGTGCCAGCATAGACGGCTACGAGCAGTACTTC
CASIDGYEQYF
>once|TRBV11-2|.|TRBJ2-7
TGTGCCAGCAGCTTATATAGCCTTGTAACCTACGAGCAGTACTTC
CASSLYSLVTYEQYF
>.|TRBV9|TRBD2|TRBJ2-1
TGTGCCAGCAGCACTACTATAGCGGGGAGCTCCTACAATGAGCAGTTCTTC
CASSTTIAGSSYNEQFF
>.|TRBV10-2|TRBD1|TRBJ2-5
TGCGCCAGCGGCGGGTCGTGGGACAGCGTCCTAAGAGAGACCCAGTACTTC
CASGGSWDSVLRETQYF
>once|TRBV11-2|.|TRBJ2-3
TGTGCCAGCCGTTACACAGATACGCAGTATTTT
CASRYTDTQYF
>.|TRBV19|TRBD1|TRBJ1-2
TGTGCCAAAACAGGGGACCTACACTACTACTATGGCTACACCTTC
CAKTGDLHYYYGYTF
>.|TRBV7-3|.|TRBJ1-1
TGTGCCAGCAGCTTATACGGGGGCGAGTACACTGAAGCTTTCTTT
CASSLYGGEYTEAFF
>.|TRBV7-9|.|TRBJ1-4
TGTGCCAGCAGTTTACCGTACCGGACGGAACTAAATGAAAAACTGTTTTTT
CASSLPYRTELNEKLFF
>.|TRBV9|.|TRBJ2-7
TGTGCCAGCAGCGGAGACAGTGAAGAGCAGTACTTC
CASSGDSEEQYF
>.|TRBV7-2|.|TRBJ2-1
TGTGCCAGCAGCTGGGGGACCACCGGAATCTCCTACAATGAGCAGTTCTTC
CASSWGTTGISYNEQFF
>.|TRBV6-1|TRBD2|TRBJ2-5
TGTGCCAGCAGTGAGCCGGGACTAGCGGGAGAAGAGACCCAGTACTTC
CASSEPGLAGEETQYF
>once|TRBV6-6|.|TRBJ1-5
TGTGCCAGCATTAACGCCCACCTCACAGGACAGCCCCAGCATTTT
CASINAHLTGQPQHF
>.|TRBV9|TRBD2|TRBJ2-3
TGTGCCAGCAGCGTAAATCCCCAGTCGGGGGGGCCCACAGATACGCAGTATTTT
CASSVNPQSGGPTDTQYF
>.|TRBV2|.|TRBJ1-3
TGTGCCAGCAGTGAAGTGGGACGCCCCTGGGGCATATATTTT
CASSEVGRPWGIYF
>.|TRBV6-5|.|TRBJ1-5
TGTGCCAGCAGTTCCAATTCCGGGGGTAGCAATCAGCCCCAGCATTTT
CASSSNSGGSNQPQHF
>.|TRBV6-5|.|TRBJ1-3
TGTGCCAGCAGTTACGACTGGGGTGGCTCTGGAAACACCATATATTTT
CASSYDWGGSGNTIYF
>.|TRBV27|.|TRBJ2-5
TGTGCCAGCAGTTTAATGTACGGAGAGACCCAGTACTTC
CASSLMYGETQYF
>.|TRBV4-3|.|TRBJ2-5
TGCGCCAGCAGCCAAGATTGGCTATTAGGGGAAGAGACCCAGTACTTC
CASSQDWLLGEETQYF
>.|TRBV6-1|.|TRBJ2-1
TGTGCCAGCAGTGAGGGGCGATCAAGCTCCTACAATGAGCAGTTCTTC
CASSEGRSSSYNEQFF
>.|TRBV9|.|TRBJ2-1
TGTGCCAGCAGCGTAGATGATTTTCATGGGGTTGAGCAGTTCTTC
CASSVDDFHGVEQFF
>.|TRBV5-8|.|TRBJ2-3
TGTGCCAGCAGCTTTTACCCCAACGTGGCAGATACGCAGTATTTT
CASSFYPNVADTQYF
>once|TRBV7-9|TRBD1|TRBJ1-1
TGTGCCGTAGACAGGGCAGGCACTGAAGCTTTCTTT
CAVDRAGTEAFF
>.|TRBV9|TRBD2|TRBJ2-1
TGTGCCAGCAGCATCGGGACTAGCGGGTTAAGGGAGCAGTTCTTC
CASSIGTSGLREQFF
>.|TRBV28|TRBD2|TRBJ2-5
TGTGCCAGCAGCGAAGCGCGGACTAGCGGGAGGGCCGTGGAGACCCAGTACTTC
CASSEARTSGRAVETQYF
>.|TRBV7-6|.|TRBJ2-7
TGTGCCAGCAGGAGAGGTGCGGACTACGAGCAGTACTTC
CASRRGADYEQYF
>.|TRBV7-6|TRBD1|TRBJ2-7
TGTGCCAGCAGCCCACGGGACAGTCACCCCTACGAGCAGTACTTC
CASSPRDSHPYEQYF
>.|TRBV6-1|.|TRBJ2-3
TGTGCCAGCAGTGATACTACGCAGTATTTT
CASSDTTQYF
>.|TRBV19|.|TRBJ2-1
TGTGCCAGTAGTACAGACCTAGACTCCTACAATGAGCAGTTCTTC
CASSTDLDSYNEQFF
>.|TRBV7-6|TRBD1|TRBJ2-1
TGTGCCAGCAGCCGTCGACAGGGGGAGGACAATGAGCAGTTCTTC
CASSRRQGEDNEQFF
>.|TRBV13|TRBD1|TRBJ1-6
TGTGCCAGCAGCTCCGGGACAGGGTTCCCACCCCTCCACTTT
CASSSGTGFPPLHF
>.|TRBV27|.|TRBJ2-3
TGTGCCAGCAGTTTTCTAGGGGGTACAGATACGCAGTATTTT
CASSFLGGTDTQYF
>once|TRBV4-3|.|TRBJ2-3
TGCGCCAGCAGCCAAGATCGCGAGGGAGACGGTAATACGCAGTATTTT
CASSQDREGDGNTQYF
>.|TRBV15|.|TRBJ2-7
TGTGCCACCAGCAGTGCCCCGTCCTGGGGCGTCGAGCAGTACTTC
CATSSAPSWGVEQYF
>few|TRBV9|.|TRBJ1-2
TGTGCCAGCAGCGTAGGGGCAGGGGTGGATGGCTACACCTTC
CASSVGAGVDGYTF
>.|TRBV2|TRBD2|TRBJ2-3
TGTGCCAGCAGTGATACGGGGGGGCCAAGAGATACGCAGTATTTT
CASSDTGGPRDTQYF
>.|TRBV28|.|TRBJ2-7
TGTGCCAGCAGTCCGGCTCCGGGCCCTGAGGCCTACGAGCAGTACTTC
CASSPAPGPEAYEQYF
>.|TRBV6-1|TRBD1|TRBJ1-2
TGTGCCAGCAGTGTCCCCGGACAGGGCTATGGCTACACCTTC
CASSVPGQGYGYTF
>.|TRBV27|TRBD1|TRBJ2-7
TGTGCCAGCAGTTTCCTGGGACAGGCCTACGAGCAGTACTTC
CASSFLGQAYEQYF
>few|TRBV4-2|.|TRBJ1-2
TGTGCCAGCAGCCCGGACTTTCAGAACTATGGCTACACCTTC
CASSPDFQNYGYTF
>.|TRBV6-1|.|TRBJ1-2
TGTGCCAGCAGTGAACGGGGGGGTAACTATGGCTACACCTTC
CASSERGGNYGYTF
>.|TRBV4-1|.|TRBJ2-7
TGCGCCAGCAGCCCCCTCCGCGGGGAAAGACCAATCTACGAGCAGTACTTC
CASSPLRGERPIYEQYF
>.|TRBV4-1|.|TRBJ2-7
TGCGCCAGCAGCCAGGGCCGGACGGGAAACTACGAGCAGTACTTC
CASSQGRTGNYEQYF
>.|TRBV4-1|TRBD1|TRBJ2-2
TGCGCCAGCAGCCAACCGGGACAGTGGTCGATGGGCGGGGAGCTGTTTTTT
CASSQPGQWSMGGELFF
>.|TRBV7-9|.|TRBJ1-1
TGTGCCAGCAGTCGTACCATGAACACTGAAGCTTTCTTT
CASSRTMNTEAFF
>.|TRBV27|.|TRBJ1-2
TGTGCCAGCAGCCAAAATGGAGCCTTCTCGGGAGGCTACACCTTC
CASSQNGAFSGGYTF